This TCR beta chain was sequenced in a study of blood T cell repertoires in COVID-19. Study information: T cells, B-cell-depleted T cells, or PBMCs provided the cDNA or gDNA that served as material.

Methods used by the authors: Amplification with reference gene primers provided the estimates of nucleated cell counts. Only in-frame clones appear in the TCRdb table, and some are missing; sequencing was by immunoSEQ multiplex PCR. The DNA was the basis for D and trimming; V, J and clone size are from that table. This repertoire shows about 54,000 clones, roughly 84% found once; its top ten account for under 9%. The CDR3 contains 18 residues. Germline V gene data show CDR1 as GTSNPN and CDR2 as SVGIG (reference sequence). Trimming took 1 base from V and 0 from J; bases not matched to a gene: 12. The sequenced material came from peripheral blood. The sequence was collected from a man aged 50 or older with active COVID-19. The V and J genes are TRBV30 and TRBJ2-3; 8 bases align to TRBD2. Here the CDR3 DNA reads TGTGCCTGGAGTGGGGCGCGGGGGGCCCTCCTGAGCACAGATACGCAGTATTTT. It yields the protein CAWSGARGALLSTDTQYF.